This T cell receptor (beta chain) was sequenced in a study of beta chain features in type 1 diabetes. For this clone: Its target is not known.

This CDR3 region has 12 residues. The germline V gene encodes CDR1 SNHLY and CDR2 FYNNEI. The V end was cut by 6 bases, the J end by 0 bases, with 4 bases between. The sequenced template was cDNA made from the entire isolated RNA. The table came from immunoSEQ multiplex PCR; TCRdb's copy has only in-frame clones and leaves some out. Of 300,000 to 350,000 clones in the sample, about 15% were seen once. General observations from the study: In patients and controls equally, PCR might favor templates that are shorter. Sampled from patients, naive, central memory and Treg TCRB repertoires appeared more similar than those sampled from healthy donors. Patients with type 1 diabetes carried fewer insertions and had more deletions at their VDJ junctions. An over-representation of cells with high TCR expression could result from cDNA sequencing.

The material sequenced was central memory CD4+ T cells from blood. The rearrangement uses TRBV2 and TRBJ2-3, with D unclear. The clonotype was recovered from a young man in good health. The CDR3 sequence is CASRASTDTQYF. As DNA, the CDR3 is TGTGCCAGCAGGGCTAGCACAGATACGCAGTATTTT.